There are many counts of the clone carrying this T cell receptor (beta chain). These data are taken from a study of low-dose radiotherapy and immunotherapy resistance in tumors. Study-level background: Ipilimumab 1 mg/kg every six weeks, together with nivolumab 240 mg every two weeks, was given intravenously to patients. Patients received 300 mg of oral aspirin each day across four cycles, commencing on cycle 1 day 1.

Time point defined: after trial treatment. Indicated treatment: LDRT plus nivolumab, ipilimumab, low-dose cyclophosphamide and aspirin (RACIN trial). This CDR3 region has 13 residues. CDR1 is SGHRS and CDR2 is YFSETQ in the germline V gene. Deletions cut 4 bases from V and 6 bases from J, with 13 bases between. TRAV- and TRBV-specific primers primed first-strand cDNA, covering alpha and beta chains. Both a constant-region primer and a V-primer adapter served to amplify TCRs across roughly 22 PCR cycles. TCRdb redid the calling of the reads with MiXCR, one entry per CDR3 protein. This table holds under 90,000 distinct CDR3 sequences, around 17% found once.

V and J are TRBV5-1 and TRBJ1-2; D is undetermined. Sequenced here: PBMCs, sampled after low-dose radiotherapy plus immunotherapy. The clonotype originates from a male donor with prostate cancer. The CDR3: CASSPGIGDGYTF. CDR3 DNA: TGCGCCAGCAGCCCTGGGATAGGCGATGGCTACACCTTC.